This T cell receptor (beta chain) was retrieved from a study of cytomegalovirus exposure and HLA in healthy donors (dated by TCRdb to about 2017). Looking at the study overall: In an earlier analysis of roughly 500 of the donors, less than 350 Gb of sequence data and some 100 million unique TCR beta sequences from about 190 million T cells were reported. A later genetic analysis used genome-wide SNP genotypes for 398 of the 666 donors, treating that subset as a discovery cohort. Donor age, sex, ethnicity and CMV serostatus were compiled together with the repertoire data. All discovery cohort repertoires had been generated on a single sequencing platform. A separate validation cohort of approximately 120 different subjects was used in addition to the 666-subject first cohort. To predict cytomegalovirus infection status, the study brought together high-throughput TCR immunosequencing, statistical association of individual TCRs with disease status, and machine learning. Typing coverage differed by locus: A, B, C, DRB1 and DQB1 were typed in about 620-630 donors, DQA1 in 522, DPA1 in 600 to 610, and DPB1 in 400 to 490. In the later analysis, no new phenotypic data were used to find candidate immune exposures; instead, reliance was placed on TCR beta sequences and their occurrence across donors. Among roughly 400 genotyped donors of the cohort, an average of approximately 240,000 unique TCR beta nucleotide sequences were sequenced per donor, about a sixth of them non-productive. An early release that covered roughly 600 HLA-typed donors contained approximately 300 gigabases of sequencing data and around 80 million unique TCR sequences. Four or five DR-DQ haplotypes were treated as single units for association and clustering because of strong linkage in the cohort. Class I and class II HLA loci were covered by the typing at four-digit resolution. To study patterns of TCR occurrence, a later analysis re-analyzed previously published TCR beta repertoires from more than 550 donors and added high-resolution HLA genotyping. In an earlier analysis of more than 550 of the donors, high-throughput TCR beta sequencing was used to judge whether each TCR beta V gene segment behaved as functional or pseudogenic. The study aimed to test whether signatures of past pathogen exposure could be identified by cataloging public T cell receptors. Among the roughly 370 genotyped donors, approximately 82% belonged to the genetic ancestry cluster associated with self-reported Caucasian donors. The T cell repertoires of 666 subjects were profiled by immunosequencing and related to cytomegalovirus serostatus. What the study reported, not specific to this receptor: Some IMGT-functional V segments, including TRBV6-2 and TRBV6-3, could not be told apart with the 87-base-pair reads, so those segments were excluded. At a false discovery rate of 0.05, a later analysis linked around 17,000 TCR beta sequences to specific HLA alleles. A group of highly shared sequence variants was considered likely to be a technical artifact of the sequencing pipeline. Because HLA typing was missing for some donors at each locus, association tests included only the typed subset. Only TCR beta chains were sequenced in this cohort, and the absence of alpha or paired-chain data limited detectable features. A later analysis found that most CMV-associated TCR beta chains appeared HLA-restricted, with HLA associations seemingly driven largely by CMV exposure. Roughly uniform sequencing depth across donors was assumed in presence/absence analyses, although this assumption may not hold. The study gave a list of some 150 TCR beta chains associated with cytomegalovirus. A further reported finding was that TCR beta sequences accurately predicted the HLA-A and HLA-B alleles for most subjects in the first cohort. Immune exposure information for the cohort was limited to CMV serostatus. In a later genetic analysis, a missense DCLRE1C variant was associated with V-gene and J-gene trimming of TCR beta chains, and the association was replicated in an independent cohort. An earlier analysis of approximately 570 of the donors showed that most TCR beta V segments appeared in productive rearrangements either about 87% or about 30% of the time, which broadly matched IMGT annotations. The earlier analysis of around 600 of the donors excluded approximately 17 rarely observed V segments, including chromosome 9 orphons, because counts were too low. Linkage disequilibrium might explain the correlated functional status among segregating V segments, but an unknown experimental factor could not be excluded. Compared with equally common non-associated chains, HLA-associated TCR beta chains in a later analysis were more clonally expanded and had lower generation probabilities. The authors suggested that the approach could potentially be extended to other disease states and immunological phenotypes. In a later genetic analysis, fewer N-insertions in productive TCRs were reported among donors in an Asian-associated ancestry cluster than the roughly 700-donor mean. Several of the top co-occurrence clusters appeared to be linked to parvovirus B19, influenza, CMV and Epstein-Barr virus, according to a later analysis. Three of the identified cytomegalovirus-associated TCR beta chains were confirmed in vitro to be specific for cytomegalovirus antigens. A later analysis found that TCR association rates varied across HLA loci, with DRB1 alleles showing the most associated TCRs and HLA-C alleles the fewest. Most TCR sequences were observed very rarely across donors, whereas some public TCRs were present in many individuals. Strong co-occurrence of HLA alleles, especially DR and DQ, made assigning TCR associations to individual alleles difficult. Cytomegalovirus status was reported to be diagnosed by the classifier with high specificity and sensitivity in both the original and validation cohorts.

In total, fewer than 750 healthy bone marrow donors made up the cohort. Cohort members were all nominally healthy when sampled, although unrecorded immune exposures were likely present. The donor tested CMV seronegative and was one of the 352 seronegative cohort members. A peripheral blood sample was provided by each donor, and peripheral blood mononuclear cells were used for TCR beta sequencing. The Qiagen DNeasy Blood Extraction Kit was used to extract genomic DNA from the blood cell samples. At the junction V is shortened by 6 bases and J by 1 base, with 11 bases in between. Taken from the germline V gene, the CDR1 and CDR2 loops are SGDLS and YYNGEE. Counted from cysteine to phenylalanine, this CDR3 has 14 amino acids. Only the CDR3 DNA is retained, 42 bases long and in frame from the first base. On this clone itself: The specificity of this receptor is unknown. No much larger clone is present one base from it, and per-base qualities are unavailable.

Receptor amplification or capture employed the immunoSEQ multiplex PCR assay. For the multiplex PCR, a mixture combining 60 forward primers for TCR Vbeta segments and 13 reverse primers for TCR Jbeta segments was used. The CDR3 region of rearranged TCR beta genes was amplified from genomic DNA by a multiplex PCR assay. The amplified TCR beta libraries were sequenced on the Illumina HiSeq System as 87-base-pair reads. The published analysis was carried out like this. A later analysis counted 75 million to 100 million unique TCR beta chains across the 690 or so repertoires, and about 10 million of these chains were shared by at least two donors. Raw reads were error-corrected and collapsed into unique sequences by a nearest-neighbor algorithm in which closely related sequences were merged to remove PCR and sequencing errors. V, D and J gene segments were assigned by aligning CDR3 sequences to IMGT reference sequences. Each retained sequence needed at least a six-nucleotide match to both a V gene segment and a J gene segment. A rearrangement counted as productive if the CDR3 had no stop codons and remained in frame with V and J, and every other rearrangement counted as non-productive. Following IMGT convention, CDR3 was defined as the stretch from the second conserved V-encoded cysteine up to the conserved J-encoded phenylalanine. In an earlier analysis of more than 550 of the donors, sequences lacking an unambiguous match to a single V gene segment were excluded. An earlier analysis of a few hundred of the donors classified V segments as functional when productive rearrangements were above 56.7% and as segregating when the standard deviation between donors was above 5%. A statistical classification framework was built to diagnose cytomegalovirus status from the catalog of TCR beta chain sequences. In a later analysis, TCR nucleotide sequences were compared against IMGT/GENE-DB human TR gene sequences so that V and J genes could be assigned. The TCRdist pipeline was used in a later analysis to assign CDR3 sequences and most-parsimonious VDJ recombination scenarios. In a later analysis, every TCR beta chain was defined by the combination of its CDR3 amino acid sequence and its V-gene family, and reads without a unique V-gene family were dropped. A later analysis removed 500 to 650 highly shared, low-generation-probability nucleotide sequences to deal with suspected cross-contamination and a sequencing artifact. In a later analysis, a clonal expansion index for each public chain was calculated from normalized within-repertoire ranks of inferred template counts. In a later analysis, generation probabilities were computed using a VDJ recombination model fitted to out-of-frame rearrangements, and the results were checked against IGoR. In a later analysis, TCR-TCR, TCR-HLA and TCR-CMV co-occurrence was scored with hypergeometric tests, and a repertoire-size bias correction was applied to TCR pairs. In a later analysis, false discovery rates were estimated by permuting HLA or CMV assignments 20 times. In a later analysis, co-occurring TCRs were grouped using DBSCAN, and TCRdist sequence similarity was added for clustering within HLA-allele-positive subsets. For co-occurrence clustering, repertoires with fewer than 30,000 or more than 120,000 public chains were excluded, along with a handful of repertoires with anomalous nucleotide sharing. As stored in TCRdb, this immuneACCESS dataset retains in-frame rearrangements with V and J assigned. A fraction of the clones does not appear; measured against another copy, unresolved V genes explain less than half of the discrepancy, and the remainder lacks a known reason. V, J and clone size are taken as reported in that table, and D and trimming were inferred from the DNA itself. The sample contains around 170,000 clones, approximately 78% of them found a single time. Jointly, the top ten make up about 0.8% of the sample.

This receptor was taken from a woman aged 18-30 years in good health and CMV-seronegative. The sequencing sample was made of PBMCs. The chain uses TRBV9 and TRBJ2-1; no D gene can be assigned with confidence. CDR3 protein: CASTPTRSYNEQFF. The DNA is TGTGCCAGCACCCCAACCAGGTCCTACAATGAGCAGTTCTTC.